This passage covers 6 T cell receptor beta chains from one sample sequenced in a study of T cell responses to AZD1222 COVID-19 vaccine. Profiling relied on immunoSEQ multiplex PCR, and the TCRdb table lists in-frame clones only, not all of them. The table shows 130,000 to 150,000 clones, with about nine tenths occurring only once. Sequencing used peripheral blood, obtained on day 0 of AZD1222 vaccination. The receptors derive from an adult in good health.

This chain joins TRBV11-2 and TRBJ2-7, with D maybe TRBD2 (5 bases). The V end was cut by 5 bases, the J end by 3 bases, with 8 bases between. Germline values: CDR1 SGHAT, CDR2 FQNNGV. The CDR3 is made up of 12 amino acids. The CDR3 spells CASSPTNYEQYF. The DNA of the CDR3 is TGTGCCAGCAGCCCGACTAACTACGAGCAGTACTTC.

The chain uses TRBV5-1 and TRBJ2-1; perhaps TRBD1 as D (6 bases). The length of the CDR3 is 16 residues. CDR1 is SGHRS, CDR2 YFSETQ, per germline. Trimming left V 0 bases short and J 0 bases short, with 10 bases between. CDR3 residues: CASSLASTGSYNEQFF. CDR3 nucleotide sequence: TGCGCCAGCAGCTTGGCCTCGACAGGCTCCTACAATGAGCAGTTCTTC.

This chain links TRBV3-1 (or the pseudogene TRBV3-2) with TRBJ1-2; 7 nucleotides agree with TRBD1. The CDR3 contains 11 residues. Per germline, CDR1 LGHDT and CDR2 YNNKEL (reference sequence). Trimming took 5 bases from V and 8 from J; bases not matched to a gene: 2. The CDR3 DNA is TGTGCCAGCAGCAGGGGGCGAGGCTACACCTTC. Translation: CASSRGRGYTF.

The genes are TRBV4-1 and TRBJ2-7; a possible D gene is TRBD2 (6 bases). The germline CDR1 and CDR2 sequences are MGHRA and YSYEKL. With 0 bases removed from V and 11 bases from J, the gap between germline ends came to 17 bases. The length of the CDR3 is 14 residues. CDR3 nucleotide sequence: TGCGCCAGCAGCCAAGATGGAGGGCTCCGAGGAAAGTACTTC. Amino acids: CASSQDGGLRGKYF.

V is TRBV6-5 and J is TRBJ2-1; TRBD1 might be the D (5 bases). V lost 6 bases, J lost 7 bases, and 13 bases lay in between. This CDR3 region has 13 residues. Germline values: CDR1 MNHEY, CDR2 SVGAGI. The CDR3, as DNA: TGTGCCAGCAGGGGGCCCCCCGGTAATGAGCAGTTCTTC. It encodes CASRGPPGNEQFF.

The chain uses TRBV2 and TRBJ1-1; D gene unclear. This CDR3 is built from 11 residues. Trimming took off 8 bases at V and 5 bases at J, with 9 bases between the two ends. Germline assignment: CDR1 SNHLY and CDR2 FYNNEI. The CDR3 spells CASPSQTEAFF. DNA for the CDR3: TGTGCCAGCCCATCCCAAACTGAAGCTTTCTTT.